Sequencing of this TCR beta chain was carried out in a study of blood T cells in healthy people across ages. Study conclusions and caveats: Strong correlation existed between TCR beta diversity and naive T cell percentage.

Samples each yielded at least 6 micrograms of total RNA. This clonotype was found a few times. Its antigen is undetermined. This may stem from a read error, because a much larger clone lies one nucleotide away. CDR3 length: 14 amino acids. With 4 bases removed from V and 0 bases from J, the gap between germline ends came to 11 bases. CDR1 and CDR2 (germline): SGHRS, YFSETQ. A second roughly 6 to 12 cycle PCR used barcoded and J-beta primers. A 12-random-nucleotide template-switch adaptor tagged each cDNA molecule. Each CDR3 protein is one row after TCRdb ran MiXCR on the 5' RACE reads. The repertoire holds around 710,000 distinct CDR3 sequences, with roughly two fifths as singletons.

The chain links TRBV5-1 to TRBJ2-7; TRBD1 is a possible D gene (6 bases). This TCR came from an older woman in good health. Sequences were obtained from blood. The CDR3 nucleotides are TGCGCCAGCAGCGTACAGGGCCTCTCCTACGAGCAGTACTTC. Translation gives CASSVQGLSYEQYF.